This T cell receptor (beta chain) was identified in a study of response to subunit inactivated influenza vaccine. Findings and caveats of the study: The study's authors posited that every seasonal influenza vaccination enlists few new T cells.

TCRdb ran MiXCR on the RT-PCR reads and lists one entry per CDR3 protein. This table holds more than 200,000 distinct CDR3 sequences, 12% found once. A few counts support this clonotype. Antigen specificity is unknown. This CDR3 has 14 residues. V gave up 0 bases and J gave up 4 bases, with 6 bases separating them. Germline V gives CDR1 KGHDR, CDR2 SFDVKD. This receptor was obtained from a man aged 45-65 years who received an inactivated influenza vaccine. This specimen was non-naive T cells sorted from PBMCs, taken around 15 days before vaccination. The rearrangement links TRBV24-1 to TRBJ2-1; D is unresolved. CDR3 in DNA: TGTGCCACCAGTGATTTGAACCCTTACAATGAGCAGTTCTTC. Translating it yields CATSDLNPYNEQFF.